A single sample gave rise to the 28 T cell receptor beta chains below, sequenced in a study of blood T cell repertoires in COVID-19. TCRdb's copy holds only in-frame clones and misses some; the assay was immunoSEQ multiplex PCR. The sample contains hundreds of thousands of clones, 85% to 90% of which appear only once. Input material: PBMCs or T cells enriched from blood (not recorded which). The receptors derive from a man in his fifties who had been exposed to COVID-19.

This chain links TRBV6-5 with TRBJ2-1; 7 bases align to TRBD2. The J segment lost 5 bases and the V segment lost 2 bases, leaving 6 bases of the junction unmatched. The germline gives CDR1 MNHEY, CDR2 SVGAGI. The CDR3 has 15 residues. CDR3: CASSYSGVGHNEQFF. Here the CDR3 DNA reads TGTGCCAGCAGTTACAGCGGGGTGGGGCACAATGAGCAGTTCTTC.

In this sample, this clone turned up once. The chain recombines TRBV19 with TRBJ2-5, with a tentative D call TRBD1 (6 bases). Germline V gene data show CDR1 as LNHDA and CDR2 as SQIVND (reference sequence). V was cut by 6 bases and J by 2 bases, with 22 bases left in between. The CDR3 runs to 17 residues. In DNA, the CDR3 is TGTGCCAGTAGCGAACTAGGGACATCAACATCTCAAGAGACCCAGTACTTC. This gives the protein CASSELGTSTSQETQYF.

The chain carries TRBV6-5 and TRBJ2-7; D is ambiguous. The CDR3 runs 13 residues. Trimming took 0 bases from V and 6 from J, leaving 9 bases between them. The V gene's germline CDR1 is MNHEY and CDR2 SVGAGI. CDR3 in DNA: TGTGCCAGCAGTTACTCGAGGAGACTCGAGCAGTACTTC. Translated: CASSYSRRLEQYF.

The CDR3 DNA is TGTGCCACCAGCAGAGATAAATCAAGGACAGGGGCTTATCAGCCCCAGCATTTT. Translating gives CATSRDKSRTGAYQPQHF. The chain is built from TRBV15 and TRBJ1-5, with 9 bases matching TRBD1. V dropped 0 bases and J dropped 5; count of bases not matched to a gene: 11. Looked up from germline, CDR1 is LNHNV and CDR2 is YYDKDF (reference sequence). The CDR3 covers 18 residues.

This chain joins TRBV2 and TRBJ1-5; the match to TRBD1 covers 7 bases. J gave up 4 bases and V 2 bases, and 5 bases lay outside the gene matches. The CDR3 length is 15 residues. CDR1 SNHLY and CDR2 FYNNEI come from the germline V gene. CDR3 sequence: CASSELSGGNQPQHF. The CDR3 coding sequence is TGTGCCAGCAGTGAATTATCAGGGGGAAATCAGCCCCAGCATTTT.

The chain links TRBV9 to TRBJ2-1; TRBD2 agrees at 13 bases. This CDR3 is built from 16 residues. Germline lookup yields CDR1 SGDLS and CDR2 YYNGEE. V lost 1 base, J lost 9 bases, and 7 bases stayed unmatched. The DNA for the CDR3 is TGTGCCAGCAGCGTAACTAGCGGGAGGGCCTGGGGTGAGCAGTTCTTC. This codes for CASSVTSGRAWGEQFF.

The rearrangement uses TRBV10-3 and TRBJ1-5; D ambiguous. The V end lost 4 bases, the J end lost 7 bases, and 8 bases lay between the germline ends. Per the germline V gene, CDR1 is ENHRY and CDR2 is SYGVKD. CDR3 length: 12 amino acids. CDR3 region: CAISGSGQPQHF. CDR3 DNA sequence: TGTGCCATCAGTGGATCGGGGCAGCCCCAGCATTTT.

The genes are TRBV5-1 and TRBJ2-3; D not resolved. CDR1 SGHRS and CDR2 YFSETQ come from the germline V gene. Between the trimmed V and J ends, which lost 1 base and 4 bases, there was a span of 4 bases. This CDR3 comprises 12 residues. The CDR3 DNA sequence: TGCGCCAGCAGCTTGTCCTCAGATACGCAGTATTTT. This encodes CASSLSSDTQYF.

DNA of the CDR3: TGTGCCTGGAGTGTAGTACAGGGGTATTCACCCCTCCACTTT. Amino acids: CAWSVVQGYSPLHF. The gene calls are TRBV30 and TRBJ1-6; 7 bases match TRBD1. J was trimmed by 8 bases and V by 0 bases; bases with no gene match: 4. Germline CDR1 is GTSNPN and CDR2 is SVGIG (reference sequence). The CDR3 loop spans 14 amino acids.

The gene calls are TRBV30 and TRBJ1-1; 12 nucleotides agree with TRBD1. The germline V gene has CDR1 GTSNPN and CDR2 SVGIG (reference sequence). There are 12 residues in the CDR3. V gave up 8 bases and J gave up 7 bases; unmatched junction bases: 5. The CDR3 DNA is TGTGCCCTGGGACAGGGGGCTGTTGAAGCTTTCTTT. This codes for CALGQGAVEAFF.

The chain recombines TRBV7-2 with TRBJ1-1; D is unclear. With 1 base removed from V and 0 bases from J, the gap between germline ends came to 3 bases. This CDR3 is built from 13 residues. Germline V CDR1 and CDR2: SGHTA, FQGNSA. CDR3 in amino acids: CASSLDMNTEAFF. CDR3 nucleotide sequence: TGTGCCAGCAGCTTAGATATGAACACTGAAGCTTTCTTT.

The V gene is TRBV6-5, the J gene TRBJ1-2; no clear D gene. CDR3 length: 14 residues. V was cut by 2 bases and J by 5 bases, with 12 bases left in between. Germline values: CDR1 MNHEY, CDR2 SVGAGI. In nucleotides, the CDR3 is TGTGCCAGCAGTTACGGGCTTTACCGTTATGGCTACACCTTC. Protein sequence: CASSYGLYRYGYTF.

V and J are TRBV5-1 and TRBJ2-3, with 12 nucleotides matching TRBD2. There are 16 residues in the CDR3. Germline loops: CDR1 SGHRS, CDR2 YFSETQ. Germline trimming cut 0 bases from V and 4 bases from J; bases unmatched to any gene: 3. The chain's CDR3 is CASSLALAGGPDTQYF. The CDR3 DNA follows: TGCGCCAGCAGCTTGGCACTAGCGGGGGGTCCAGATACGCAGTATTTT. Full variable domain (outside the CDR3, taken from reference TRBV5-1 and TRBJ2-3): KAGVTQTPRYLIKTRGQQVTLSCSPISGHRSVSWYQQTPGQGLQFLFEYFSETQRNKGNFPGRFSGRQFSNSRSEMNVSTLELGDSALYLCASSLALAGGPDTQYFGPGTRLTVL.

The chain uses TRBV28 and TRBJ1-3, with TRBD1 as a possible D gene (6 bases). Germline V gene sequence: CDR1 MDHEN, CDR2 SYDVKM. V lost 6 bases, J lost 0 bases, and 18 bases lay in between. The CDR3 consists of 17 residues. CDR3 loop: CASSALQGFRSGNTIYF. The CDR3, as DNA: TGTGCCAGCAGCGCTCTTCAGGGGTTTCGCTCTGGAAACACCATATATTTT. The whole variable domain, filled in from reference TRBV28 and TRBJ1-3, reads DVKVTQSSRYLVKRTGEKVFLECVQDMDHENMFWYRQDPGLGLRLIYFSYDVKMKEKGDIPEGYSVSREKKERFSLILESASTNQTSMYLCASSALQGFRSGNTIYFGEGSWLTVV.

V usage is TRBV6-1 and J usage is TRBJ2-3, with 7 nucleotides matching TRBD2. Per germline, CDR1 MNHNS and CDR2 SASEGT. The CDR3 extends over 16 amino acids. Trimming cost V 0 bases and J 6 bases; bases outside gene matches: 9. The CDR3 coding sequence is TGTGCCAGCAGTGAAGCGACTAGCCCTGGCATGGATACGCAGTATTTT. Protein product: CASSEATSPGMDTQYF.

CDR3 protein: CASSLSGQPQETQYF. The CDR3 DNA reads TGTGCCAGCAGCCTCTCAGGACAGCCGCAAGAGACCCAGTACTTC. The rearrangement links TRBV6-5 to TRBJ2-5; a weak D match, TRBD1 (6 bases). V was trimmed by 6 bases and J by 2 bases, leaving 16 bases between them. There are 15 residues in the CDR3. CDR1 is MNHEY, CDR2 SVGAGI, per germline.

The J gene is TRBJ1-5, the V gene TRBV7-2; 7 bases fit TRBD1. CDR3 length: 15 amino acids. CDR1 is SGHTA, CDR2 FQGNSA, per germline. Trimming took 4 bases from V and 3 from J; bases not matched to a gene: 6. DNA of the CDR3: TGTGCCAGCAGCTGGGCAGGGGGTTACAATCAGCCCCAGCATTTT. It yields the protein CASSWAGGYNQPQHF.

This clone was counted a single time. This chain connects TRBV2 to TRBJ1-6; D is uncertain. The ends were cut back, 7 bases at V and 6 bases at J, with 7 bases in the middle. The germline V gene has CDR1 SNHLY and CDR2 FYNNEI. CDR3 size: 12 residues. CDR3 sequence: CASNLPNSPLHF. The DNA for the CDR3 is TGTGCCAGCAATCTACCTAATTCACCCCTCCACTTT.

The rearrangement joins TRBV9 to TRBJ1-6; 7 nucleotides match TRBD1. Germline V lookup: CDR1 SGDLS, CDR2 YYNGEE. The V segment lost 2 bases and the J segment 7 bases; nucleotides outside the gene matches: 6. The CDR3 runs 15 residues. The CDR3, as DNA: TGTGCCAGCAGCGTGCTGGGACAGCCAAATTCACCCCTCCACTTT. This translates into CASSVLGQPNSPLHF.

The chain carries TRBV5-1 and TRBJ2-2, with a weak D call TRBD1 (6 bases). V lost 1 base, J lost 4 bases, and 11 bases lay in between. The CDR3 totals 15 residues. Looked up from germline, CDR1 is SGHRS and CDR2 is YFSETQ. The CDR3 sequence: CASSLLQGSTGELFF. The CDR3 DNA sequence: TGCGCCAGCAGCTTGTTACAGGGATCCACCGGGGAGCTGTTTTTT.

The chain has TRBV28 and TRBJ2-3; D is unclear. Looked up from germline, CDR1 is MDHEN and CDR2 is SYDVKM. The CDR3 is made up of 15 amino acids. Trimming stripped 3 bases from V and 0 bases from J, with 10 bases between. CDR3 amino acids: CASSFYGESTDTQYF. The CDR3, as DNA: TGTGCCAGCAGTTTTTACGGTGAAAGCACAGATACGCAGTATTTT.

The genes are TRBV6-5 and TRBJ1-6, with D maybe TRBD1 (5 bases). The V end lost 6 bases, the J end lost 5 bases, and 14 bases lay between the germline ends. Germline V gene lookup returns CDR1 MNHEY and CDR2 SVGAGI. The length of the CDR3 is 15 residues. In DNA form, the CDR3 reads TGTGCCAGCAGCCTCCCGGGACTCAATAATTCACCCCTCCACTTT. Its protein product is CASSLPGLNNSPLHF.

This clone was found once. The chain couples TRBV28 to TRBJ1-5; D unresolved. Deletions cut 5 bases from V and 7 bases from J, with 18 bases between. Germline V gives CDR1 MDHEN, CDR2 SYDVKM. The CDR3 spans 15 residues. Here the CDR3 reads CASSPQTVPVQPQHF. In DNA, the CDR3 is TGTGCCAGCAGTCCCCAGACTGTCCCGGTCCAGCCCCAGCATTTT.

The chain combines TRBV9 with TRBJ2-2; tentative D call: TRBD2 (5 bases). The germline CDR1 and CDR2 sequences are SGDLS and YYNGEE. The CDR3 runs to 15 residues. Between the trimmed V and J ends, which lost 1 base and 5 bases, there was a span of 12 bases. The CDR3 nucleotides read TGTGCCAGCAGCGTACGGTTGAGGGAAACCGGGGAGCTGTTTTTT. Translation: CASSVRLRETGELFF.

The genes are TRBV19 and TRBJ1-1, with a tentative D call TRBD1 (5 bases). Germline values: CDR1 LNHDA, CDR2 SQIVND (reference sequence). With 2 bases removed from V and 4 bases from J, the gap between germline ends came to 14 bases. This CDR3 contains 15 residues. Written as DNA, the CDR3 is TGTGCCAGTAGTATATACTCGGGGGTCGGCACTGAAGCTTTCTTT. Translated: CASSIYSGVGTEAFF.

A single count supports this clone. The gene calls are TRBV27 and TRBJ1-2, with TRBD1 as a possible D gene (6 bases). V shed 5 bases and J shed 4 bases, with 17 bases lying between them. The CDR3 runs 15 residues. The germline CDR1 and CDR2 sequences are MNHEY and SMNVEV (reference sequence). The CDR3: CASSPRGGLSYGYTF. The CDR3 DNA sequence: TGTGCCAGCAGTCCCCGGGGGGGGCTCAGCTATGGCTACACCTTC.

The chain carries TRBV5-1 and TRBJ2-1; the D is unclear. Germline CDR1 and CDR2: SGHRS and YFSETQ. Trimming took off 6 bases at V and 0 bases at J, with 10 bases between the two ends. The length of the CDR3 is 14 residues. The CDR3 loop reads CASNPLSSYNEQFF. In nucleotides, the CDR3 is TGCGCCAGCAACCCCCTTAGCTCCTACAATGAGCAGTTCTTC.

The V and J genes are TRBV9 and TRBJ2-3; TRBD2 matches at 9 bases. The ends lost 2 bases at V and 7 bases at J; junction bases unmatched: 5. CDR1 and CDR2 (germline): SGDLS, YYNGEE. This CDR3 region has 14 residues. CDR3 sequence reads: CASSVGTSSHTQYF. The CDR3 region has the DNA TGTGCCAGCAGCGTGGGGACTAGCTCACATACGCAGTATTTT.